The source of this T cell receptor (beta chain) is a study of blood T cell repertoires in COVID-19. Whole-study context: In each case, the material was cDNA or gDNA derived from T cells, B-cell-depleted T cells, or PBMCs.

The CDR3 sequence is 11 residues long. V lost 5 bases and J lost 8, with 10 bases in between. Germline loops: CDR1 SQVTM, CDR2 ANQGSEA. Profiling relied on immunoSEQ multiplex PCR, and the TCRdb table lists in-frame clones only, not all of them. The sample lists about 160,000 clones, roughly nine tenths occurring once. The V and J genes are TRBV29-1 and TRBJ2-1; unclear D gene. Sequenced material: PBMCs or T cells enriched from blood (not recorded which). The sequence was obtained from a woman between 40 and 55 years old who had been exposed to COVID-19. The CDR3 loop is CSVRLGDEQFF. For the CDR3, the DNA is TGCAGCGTTCGGCTAGGTGATGAGCAGTTCTTC.